This TCR beta chain is drawn from a study of T cells in localized non-small cell lung cancer. Whole-study findings and limits: Adjacent lung had a median about 55 of the 100 largest tumor clones. As only one tumor region underwent sequencing, heterogeneity remains possible. Tumor trailed uninvolved adjacent lung in T cell clonality, which peaked there. A higher density of T cells in blood coincided with extended overall survival.

The protocol was immunoSEQ multiplex PCR, while the TCRdb copy is restricted to in-frame clones and leaves out a portion. The data contain approximately 9,000 clones, 92% of them singletons. Remarks on this clone: Its antigen remains unknown.

V lost 6 bases and J lost 3, with 9 bases in between. CDR1 and CDR2 (germline): MNHNS, SASEGT. This CDR3 has 13 residues. The sequencing here drew on peripheral blood, taken before any cancer treatment. The chain links TRBV6-1 to TRBJ1-5; D is possibly TRBD1 (6 bases). This receptor was obtained from a woman between 35 and 70 years old with stage I squamous cell lung carcinoma. CDR3 region: CASSTGHNQPQHF. The CDR3 bases are TGTGCCAGCAGCACAGGGCACAATCAGCCCCAGCATTTT.